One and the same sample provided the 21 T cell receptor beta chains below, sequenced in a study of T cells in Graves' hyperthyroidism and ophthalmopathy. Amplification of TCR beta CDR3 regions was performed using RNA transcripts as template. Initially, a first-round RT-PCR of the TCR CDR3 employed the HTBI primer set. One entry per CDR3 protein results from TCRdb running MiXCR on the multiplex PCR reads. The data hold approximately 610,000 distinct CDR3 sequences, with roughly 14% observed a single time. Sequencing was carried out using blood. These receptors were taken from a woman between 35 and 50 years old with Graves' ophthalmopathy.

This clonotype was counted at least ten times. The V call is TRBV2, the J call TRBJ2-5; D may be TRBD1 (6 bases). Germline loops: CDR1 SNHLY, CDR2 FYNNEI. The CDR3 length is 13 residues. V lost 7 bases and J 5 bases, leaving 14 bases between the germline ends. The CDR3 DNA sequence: TGTGCCAGCACGGTGGGGGCGTGGGAGACCCAGTACTTC. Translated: CASTVGAWETQYF.

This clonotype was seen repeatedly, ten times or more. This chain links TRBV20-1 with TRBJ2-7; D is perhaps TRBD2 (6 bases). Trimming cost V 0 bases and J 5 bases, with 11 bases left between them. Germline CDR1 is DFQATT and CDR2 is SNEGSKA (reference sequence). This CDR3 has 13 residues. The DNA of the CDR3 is TGCAGTGCTAGAGAGTCTAGCGTTCACGAGCAGTACTTC. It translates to CSARESSVHEQYF.

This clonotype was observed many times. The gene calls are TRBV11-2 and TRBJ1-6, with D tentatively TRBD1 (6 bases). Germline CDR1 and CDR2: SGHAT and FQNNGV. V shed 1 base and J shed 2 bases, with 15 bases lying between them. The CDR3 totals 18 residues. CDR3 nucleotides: TGTGCCAGCAGCTTAGGAGCCCAGGGGCGACCCTATAATTCACCCCTCCACTTT. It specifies CASSLGAQGRPYNSPLHF.

As DNA, the CDR3 is TGTGCCAGCAGCTTTGAACTACTAGCGGGAGGCGGGACCCAGTACTTC. Its translation is CASSFELLAGGGTQYF. The rearrangement uses TRBV11-2 and TRBJ2-5; 12 bases are a match to TRBD2. Germline assignment: CDR1 SGHAT and CDR2 FQNNGV. The CDR3 loop spans 16 amino acids. The V and J ends lost 3 bases and 7 bases, in that order; junction bases with no gene match: 9.

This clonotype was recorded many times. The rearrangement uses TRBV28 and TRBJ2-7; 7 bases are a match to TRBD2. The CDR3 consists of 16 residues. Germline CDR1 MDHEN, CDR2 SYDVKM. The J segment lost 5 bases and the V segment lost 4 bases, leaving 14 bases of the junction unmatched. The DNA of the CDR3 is TGTGCCAGCAGTTCCGCCGTCAGCGGGGTCCAGGACGAGCAGTACTTC. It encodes CASSSAVSGVQDEQYF.

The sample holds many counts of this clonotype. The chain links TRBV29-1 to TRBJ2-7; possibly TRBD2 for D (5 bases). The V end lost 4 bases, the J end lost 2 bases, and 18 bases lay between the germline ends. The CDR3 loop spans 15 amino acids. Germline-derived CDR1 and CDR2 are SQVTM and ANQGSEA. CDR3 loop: CSVVVASLSPYEQYF. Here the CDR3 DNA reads TGCAGCGTTGTCGTAGCGTCTTTGAGCCCCTACGAGCAGTACTTC.

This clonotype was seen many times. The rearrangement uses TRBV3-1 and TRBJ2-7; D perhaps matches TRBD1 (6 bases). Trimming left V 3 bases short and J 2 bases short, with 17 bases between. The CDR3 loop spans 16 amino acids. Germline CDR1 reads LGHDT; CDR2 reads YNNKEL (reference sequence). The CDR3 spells CASSHNAGTPAYEQYF. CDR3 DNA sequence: TGTGCCAGCAGCCACAATGCCGGGACACCCGCCTACGAGCAGTACTTC.

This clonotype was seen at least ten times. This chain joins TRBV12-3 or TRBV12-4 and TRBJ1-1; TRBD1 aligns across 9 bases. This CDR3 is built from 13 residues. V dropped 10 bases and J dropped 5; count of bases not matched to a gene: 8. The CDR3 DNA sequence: TGTGCCAATAAACGACAGGGGGAAACTGAAGCTTTCTTT. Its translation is CANKRQGETEAFF.

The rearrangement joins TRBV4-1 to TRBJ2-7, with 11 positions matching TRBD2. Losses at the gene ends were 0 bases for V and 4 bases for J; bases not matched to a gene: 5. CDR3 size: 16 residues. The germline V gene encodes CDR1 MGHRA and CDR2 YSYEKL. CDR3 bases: TGCGCCAGCAGCCAAGATCGGGGGACTAGCGGATACGAGCAGTACTTC. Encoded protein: CASSQDRGTSGYEQYF.

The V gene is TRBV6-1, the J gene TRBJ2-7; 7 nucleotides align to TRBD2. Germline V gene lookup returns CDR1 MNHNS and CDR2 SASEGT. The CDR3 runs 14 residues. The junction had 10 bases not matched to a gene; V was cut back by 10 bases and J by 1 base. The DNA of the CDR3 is TGTGCCAAATTTGGGGCTAGCGGTTCCTACGAGCAGTACTTC. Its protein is CAKFGASGSYEQYF.

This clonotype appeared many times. CDR3 in amino acids: CASSSGHSYEQYF. The CDR3 coding sequence is TGTGCCAGCAGTTCGGGCCACTCCTACGAGCAGTACTTC. The V call is TRBV12-3 or TRBV12-4, the J call TRBJ2-7; D gene unclear. The CDR3 is 13 amino acids. V lost 4 bases, J lost 0 bases, and 7 bases lay in between.

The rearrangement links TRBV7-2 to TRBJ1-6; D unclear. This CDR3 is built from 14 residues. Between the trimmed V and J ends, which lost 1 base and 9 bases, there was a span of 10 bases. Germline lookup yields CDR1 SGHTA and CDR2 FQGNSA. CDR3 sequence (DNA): TGTGCCAGCAGCTTAGGTCCCTACGGTTCACCCCTCCACTTT. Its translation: CASSLGPYGSPLHF. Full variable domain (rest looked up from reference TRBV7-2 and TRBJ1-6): GAGVSQSPSNKVTEKGKDVELRCDPISGHTALYWYRQSLGQGLEFLIYFQGNSAPDKSGLPSDRFSAERTGGSVSTLTIQRTQQEDSAVYLCASSLGPYGSPLHFGNGTRLTVT.

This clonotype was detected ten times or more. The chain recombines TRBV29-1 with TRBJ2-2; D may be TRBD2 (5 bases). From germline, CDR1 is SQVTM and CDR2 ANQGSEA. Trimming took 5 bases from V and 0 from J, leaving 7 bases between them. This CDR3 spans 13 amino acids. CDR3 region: CSVSGTNTGELFF. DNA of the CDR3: TGCAGCGTTTCCGGGACGAACACCGGGGAGCTGTTTTTT.

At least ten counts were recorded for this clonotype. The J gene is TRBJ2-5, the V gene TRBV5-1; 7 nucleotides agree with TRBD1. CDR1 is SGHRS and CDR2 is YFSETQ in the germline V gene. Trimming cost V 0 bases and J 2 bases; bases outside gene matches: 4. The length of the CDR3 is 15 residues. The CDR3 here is CASSLAGTEQETQYF. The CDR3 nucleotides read TGCGCCAGCAGCTTGGCCGGGACAGAACAAGAGACCCAGTACTTC.

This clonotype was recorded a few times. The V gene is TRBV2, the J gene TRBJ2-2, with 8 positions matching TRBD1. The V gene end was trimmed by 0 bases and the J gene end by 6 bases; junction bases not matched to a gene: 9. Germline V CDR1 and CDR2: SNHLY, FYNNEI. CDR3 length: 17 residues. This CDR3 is CASSEAMARGLAGELFF. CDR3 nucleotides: TGTGCCAGCAGTGAAGCGATGGCCAGGGGGCTCGCCGGGGAGCTGTTTTTT. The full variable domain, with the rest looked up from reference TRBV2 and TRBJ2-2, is EPEVTQTPSHQVTQMGQEVILRCVPISNHLYFYWYRQILGQKVEFLVSFYNNEISEKSEIFDDQFSVERPDGSNFTLKIRSTKLEDSAMYFCASSEAMARGLAGELFFGEGSRLTVL.

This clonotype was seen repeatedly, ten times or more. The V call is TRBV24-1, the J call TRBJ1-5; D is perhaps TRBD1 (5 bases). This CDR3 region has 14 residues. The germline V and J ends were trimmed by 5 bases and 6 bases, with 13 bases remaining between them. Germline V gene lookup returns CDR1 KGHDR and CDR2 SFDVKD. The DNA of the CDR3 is TGTGCCACCAGTGGAGGGGTAAGAGGTCAGCCCCAGCATTTT. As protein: CATSGGVRGQPQHF.

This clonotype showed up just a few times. The CDR3 nucleotides are TGTGCCAGTAGTCCAGTGGCATCAGGGTTAAATAATTCACCCCTCCACTTT. Its protein product is CASSPVASGLNNSPLHF. V usage is TRBV19 and J usage is TRBJ1-6, with D tentatively TRBD1 (5 bases). Trimming stripped 5 bases from V and 5 bases from J, with 19 bases between. Germline V CDR1 and CDR2: LNHDA, SQIVND (reference sequence). This CDR3 has 17 amino acids.

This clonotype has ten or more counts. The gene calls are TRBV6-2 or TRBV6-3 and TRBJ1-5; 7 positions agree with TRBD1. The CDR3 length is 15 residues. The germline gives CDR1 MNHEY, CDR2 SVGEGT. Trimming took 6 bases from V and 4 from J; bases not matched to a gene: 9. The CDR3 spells CASSQQTGLNQPQHF. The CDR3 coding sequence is TGTGCCAGCAGCCAACAGACAGGGTTGAATCAGCCCCAGCATTTT.

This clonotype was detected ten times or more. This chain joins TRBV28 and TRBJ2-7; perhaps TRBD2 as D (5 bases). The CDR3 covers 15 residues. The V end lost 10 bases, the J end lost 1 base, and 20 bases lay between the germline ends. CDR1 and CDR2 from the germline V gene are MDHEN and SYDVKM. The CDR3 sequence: CATDSLRAGSYEQYF. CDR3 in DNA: TGTGCCACCGACTCCCTCCGGGCGGGTTCCTACGAGCAGTACTTC.

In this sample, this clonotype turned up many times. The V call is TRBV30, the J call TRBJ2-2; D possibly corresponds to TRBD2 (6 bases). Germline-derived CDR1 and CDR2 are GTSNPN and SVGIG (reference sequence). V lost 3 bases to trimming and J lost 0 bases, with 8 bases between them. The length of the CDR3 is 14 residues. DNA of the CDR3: TGTGCCTGGAGCGGCGGGGCGAACACCGGGGAGCTGTTTTTT. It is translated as CAWSGGANTGELFF.

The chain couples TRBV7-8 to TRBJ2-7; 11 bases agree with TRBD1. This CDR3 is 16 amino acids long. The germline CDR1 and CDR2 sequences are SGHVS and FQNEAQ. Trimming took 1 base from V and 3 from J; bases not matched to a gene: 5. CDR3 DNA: TGTGCCAGCAGCTTAGTGGTGGGGACAGGGGGCTACGAGCAGTACTTC. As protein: CASSLVVGTGGYEQYF. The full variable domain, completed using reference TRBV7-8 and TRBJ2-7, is GAGVSQSPRYKVAKRGQDVALRCDPISGHVSLFWYQQALGQGPEFLTYFQNEAQLDKSGLPSDRFFAERPEGSVSTLKIQRTQQEDSAVYLCASSLVVGTGGYEQYFGPGTRLTVT.